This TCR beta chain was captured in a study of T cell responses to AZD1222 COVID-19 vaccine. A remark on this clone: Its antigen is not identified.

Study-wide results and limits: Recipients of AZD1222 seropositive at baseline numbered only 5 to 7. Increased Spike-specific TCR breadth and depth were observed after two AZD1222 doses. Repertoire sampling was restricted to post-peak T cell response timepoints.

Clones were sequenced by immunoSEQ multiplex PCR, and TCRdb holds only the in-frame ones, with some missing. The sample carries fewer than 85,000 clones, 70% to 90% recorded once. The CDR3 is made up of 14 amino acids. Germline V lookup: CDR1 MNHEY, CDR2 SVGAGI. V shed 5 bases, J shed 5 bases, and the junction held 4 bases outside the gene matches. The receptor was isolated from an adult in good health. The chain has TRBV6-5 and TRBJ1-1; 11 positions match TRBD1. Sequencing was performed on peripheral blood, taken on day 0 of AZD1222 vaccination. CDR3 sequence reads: CASSTDRGLTEAFF. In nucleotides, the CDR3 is TGTGCCAGCAGTACGGACAGGGGGCTGACTGAAGCTTTCTTT.